The 17 T cell receptor beta chains below all came from one sample that was sequenced in a study of T cells in Graves' hyperthyroidism and ophthalmopathy. Amplification of TCR beta CDR3 regions used RNA as the template. The primer set for the first-round RT-PCR of the TCR CDR3 was HTBI. TCRdb reanalysed the multiplex PCR reads using MiXCR and keeps one entry per CDR3 protein. The table records a few hundred thousand distinct CDR3 sequences, about 45% of them present only once. Sequencing used peripheral blood or thyroid tissue (not recorded which). All receptors come from an adult woman with Graves' disease, either hyperthyroidism or ophthalmopathy (not recorded which).

This clonotype occurred many times. The V gene is TRBV4-1, the J gene TRBJ1-2, with no clear D. The CDR3 is 14 residues long. Trimming left V 0 bases short and J 4 bases short, with 9 bases between. The V gene's germline CDR1 is MGHRA and CDR2 YSYEKL. The CDR3 bases are TGCGCCAGCAGCCAAGAGTCCTACACCTATGGCTACACCTTC. The encoded protein is CASSQESYTYGYTF.

This clonotype has ten or more counts. This chain's CDR3 is CASRTMNYGYTF. CDR3 bases: TGTGCCAGCCGGACCATGAACTATGGCTACACCTTC. The chain uses TRBV2 and TRBJ1-2, with unresolved D. The CDR3 has 12 residues. V lost 8 bases, J lost 2 bases, and 9 bases lay in between. Germline V CDR1 and CDR2: SNHLY, FYNNEI.

This clonotype appeared many times. The CDR3 loop is CASSLGQGYQPQHF. DNA for the CDR3: TGTGCCAGCAGCCTGGGACAGGGGTATCAGCCCCAGCATTTT. The chain carries TRBV5-5 and TRBJ1-5; 10 bases match TRBD1. The germline CDR1 and CDR2 sequences are SGHKS and YYEKEE (reference sequence). The CDR3 extends over 14 amino acids. Trimming at V came to 4 bases and at J to 5 bases, leaving 3 bases not matched to a gene.

The rearrangement uses TRBV12-3 or TRBV12-4 and TRBJ2-7, with D perhaps given as TRBD1 or TRBD2 (5 bases each). Trimming took off 0 bases at V and 3 bases at J, with 18 bases between the two ends. This CDR3 is 17 amino acids long. CDR3 sequence: CASSLAPGPSGGYEQYF. The DNA for the CDR3 is TGTGCCAGCAGTTTAGCGCCAGGCCCCAGTGGGGGCTACGAGCAGTACTTC.

V is TRBV25-1 and J is TRBJ1-2, with unresolved D. CDR3 length: 14 amino acids. The V end lost 4 bases, the J end lost 3 bases, and 12 bases lay between the germline ends. Germline V gene lookup returns CDR1 MGHDK and CDR2 SYGVNS. CDR3 sequence: CASSGGLAYYGYTF. The CDR3, as DNA: TGTGCCAGCAGTGGAGGGCTTGCGTACTATGGCTACACCTTC.

The V and J genes are TRBV10-1 and TRBJ2-7; TRBD2 aligns across 7 bases. CDR1 is WNHNN, CDR2 SYGVQD, per germline (reference sequence). CDR3 size: 12 residues. J lost 7 bases, V lost 3 bases, and 3 bases had no gene match. CDR3: CASSDQGGEQYF. In nucleotides, the CDR3 is TGCGCCAGCAGTGATCAGGGAGGGGAGCAGTACTTC.

This clonotype was detected ten times or more. The genes are TRBV7-2 and TRBJ2-5, with 15 bases identical to TRBD2. The CDR3 contains 16 residues. V was clipped by 4 bases and J by 7 bases; unmatched bases: 7. CDR1 is SGHTA and CDR2 is FQGNSA in the germline V gene. The CDR3 nucleotides read TGTGCCAGCAGCTCCTCCGGACTAGCGGGAGGGGGGACCCAGTACTTC. Amino acid sequence: CASSSSGLAGGGTQYF.

V and J are TRBV7-8 and TRBJ1-2, with 10 bases identical to TRBD1. Germline CDR1 SGHVS, CDR2 FQNEAQ. The junction had 5 bases not matched to a gene; V was cut back by 4 bases and J by 3 bases. CDR3 size: 15 residues. Written as DNA, the CDR3 is TGTGCCAGCAGCTCCCGGACAGGGGGGGACTATGGCTACACCTTC. As protein: CASSSRTGGDYGYTF.

In regard to this clonotype: Just one base apart from a much larger clone, this may be a read error. The rearrangement links TRBV7-2 to TRBJ1-6, with unresolved D. This CDR3 comprises 14 residues. Germline CDR1 is SGHTA and CDR2 is FQGNSA. V lost 4 bases and J 8 bases, leaving 12 bases between the germline ends. CDR3: CASSSTVQDSPLHF. In nucleotides, the CDR3 is TGTGCCAGCAGCTCGACTGTCCAAGATTCACCCCTCCACTTT.

This chain uses TRBV7-9 with TRBJ2-7; 9 bases fit TRBD1. This CDR3 comprises 15 residues. V was pared by 8 bases and J by 6 bases, with 14 bases of the junction left unmatched. Germline loops: CDR1 SEHNR, CDR2 FQNEAQ (reference sequence). The CDR3 is CASGTGTGITFEQYF. In DNA form, the CDR3 reads TGTGCCAGCGGCACCGGGACAGGGATAACATTCGAGCAGTACTTC.

This clonotype has ten or more counts. The chain is built from TRBV11-3 and TRBJ2-7, with D tentatively TRBD2 (6 bases). Trimming stripped 5 bases from V and 1 base from J, with 12 bases between. Germline-derived CDR1 and CDR2 are SGHNT and YENEEA. This CDR3 comprises 14 residues. For the CDR3, the DNA is TGTGCCAGCAGCCAGACTAGGGCATCCTACGAGCAGTACTTC. It translates to CASSQTRASYEQYF.

This clonotype has at least ten counts. The V gene is TRBV11-3, the J gene TRBJ2-2; D ambiguous. The CDR3 is 12 amino acids. Per germline, CDR1 SGHNT and CDR2 YENEEA. V lost 6 bases and J 6 bases, leaving 8 bases between the germline ends. The CDR3 here is CASSRVAGELFF. The DNA of the CDR3 is TGTGCCAGCAGTCGAGTAGCCGGGGAGCTGTTTTTT.

This clonotype came up many times. This sequence joins TRBV29-1 and TRBJ2-7; 10 bases line up with TRBD2. Germline CDR1 and CDR2: SQVTM and ANQGSEA. This CDR3 spans 12 amino acids. Trimming took 6 bases from V and 6 from J; bases not matched to a gene: 5. CDR3 residues: CSVSGRAGEQYF. The CDR3 region has the DNA TGCAGCGTGAGCGGGAGGGCCGGCGAGCAGTACTTC.

The chain employs TRBV20-1 and TRBJ1-2; D is possibly TRBD1 (5 bases). Germline V gene data show CDR1 as DFQATT and CDR2 as SNEGSKA (reference sequence). The CDR3 consists of 11 residues. V was cut by 1 base and J by 6 bases, with 6 bases left in between. The CDR3 bases are TGCAGTGCTAGAGGGGACGATGGCTACACCTTC. Its translation: CSARGDDGYTF.

The chain recombines TRBV7-9 with TRBJ2-7, with TRBD1 matching 9 bases. The V segment lost 5 bases and the J segment 5 bases; nucleotides outside the gene matches: 10. CDR3 length: 15 amino acids. In germline, CDR1 is SEHNR, CDR2 FQNEAQ (reference sequence). In nucleotides, the CDR3 is TGTGCCAGCAGCCGATTGGGACAGGGCCCCCACGAGCAGTACTTC. Its translation is CASSRLGQGPHEQYF.

The chain carries TRBV7-2 and TRBJ1-2; 11 bases align to TRBD1. V lost 0 bases and J lost 7; bases outside the gene matches: 10. The CDR3 contains 17 residues. Germline CDR1 and CDR2: SGHTA and FQGNSA. CDR3 in DNA: TGTGCCAGCAGCTTAGCCACGGGACAGGGGGTACGAGGTGGCTACACCTTC. Protein: CASSLATGQGVRGGYTF.

This clonotype was seen at least ten times. The chain has TRBV2 and TRBJ1-1, with a weak D call TRBD1 (6 bases). V was shortened by 9 bases and J by 2 bases, with 16 bases between the two germline ends. Per the germline V gene, CDR1 is SNHLY and CDR2 is FYNNEI. CDR3 length: 14 amino acids. This CDR3 is CASQGGGRNTEAFF. CDR3 bases: TGTGCCAGTCAGGGCGGGGGGCGTAACACTGAAGCTTTCTTT.